This TCR beta chain is drawn from a study of shared clonotypes between healthy human individuals. This CDR3 spans 17 amino acids. V shed 2 bases and J shed 6 bases, with 19 bases lying between them. Germline-derived CDR1 and CDR2 are MNHEY and SMNVEV (reference sequence). Concerning this clone: Its specificity is not known.

Study-wide results and limits: It was expected that sequencing depth would affect clonotype sharing among donors.

The assay ran at deep level. With ten immunoSEQ deep assay plates, unsorted PBMC DNA underwent sequencing. Using immunoSEQ multiplex PCR, the repertoire was profiled, and TCRdb retains in-frame clones only, with some absent. Here the sample spans around 500,000 clones, around four fifths being singletons. The V call is TRBV27, the J call TRBJ1-4; D might be TRBD1 (5 bases). Sequenced input: PBMCs. The clonotype was recovered from a woman aged 35 to 49 in good health. Some clones in this sample may be carry-over from other donors' samples. CDR3 bases: TGTGCCAGCAGTTTACGGTCAGGGAGTCGGGTTCATGAAAAACTGTTTTTT. It is translated as CASSLRSGSRVHEKLFF.